The sequence of this T cell receptor beta chain was determined in a study of molecular identifiers for immune sequencing clone quantification. TCRdb ran MiXCR on the PCR reads and lists one entry per CDR3 protein. The repertoire has some 590,000 distinct CDR3 sequences, around 25% of them found once; the top ten carry 0.75% to 0.8%. Germline V gene lookup returns CDR1 MDHEN and CDR2 SYDVKM. Trimming removed 6 bases from V and 4 bases from J, with 9 bases in between. This CDR3 has 12 residues. Input material: naive CD8+ T cells from blood, with Jurkat cell RNA spiked in. Subset denoted: FACS-sorted CD8+CD4-CCR7+CD45RA+ naive T cells. The chain couples TRBV28 to TRBJ1-1; D not certain. The origin of this receptor is a human donor in good health. Some libraries in this study had Jurkat cell RNA spiked in. CDR3 region: CASSQAPTEAFF. The CDR3 region has the DNA TGTGCCAGCAGCCAGGCACCCACTGAAGCTTTCTTT.